This TCR beta chain emerged from a study of shared clonotypes between healthy human individuals. Study at large: Plates per donor: three CD4 naive, three CD4 memory, two CD8 naive, one CD8 memory.

TCRdb's table, derived via immunoSEQ multiplex PCR, lists solely in-frame clones and lacks some. The sample contains over a million clones, around 95% of which appear only once. The split of CD4+ cells yielded CD45RA+ naive and CD45RA-negative memory subsets. The V gene lost 1 base and the J gene lost 0 bases, with 5 bases spanning the gap. The germline CDR1 and CDR2 sequences are KGHSH and LQKENI. The length of the CDR3 is 14 residues. With regard to this clone: The target antigen is unknown. The sample carries other DNA sequences with the same CDR3.

Study results and limitations: Sharing across four donors was highest in naive CD4 (around 5%) and lowest in memory CD8 (roughly 0.4%). At large depth, rarefaction still showed sorted-subset sequencing to be incomplete.

The sequence was collected from a man aged 25-45 years in good health. V gene TRBV18 combines with J gene TRBJ2-3, with D hard to call. The sequenced sample was naive CD4+ T cells sorted from blood. Described subset: CD45RA+ positively selected. CDR3 protein: CASSPLASTDTQYF. For the CDR3, the DNA is TGTGCCAGCTCACCACTAGCAAGCACAGATACGCAGTATTTT.